The 16 T cell receptor beta chains below all came from one sample that was sequenced in a study of metastatic and nonmetastatic thyroid tumors. TCRdb re-called the PCR reads via MiXCR. In the table there are around 15,000 clones, about 24% of which are singletons. The entire patient cohort was treatment-naive prior to thyroid surgery. Sequencing input: adjacent normal tissue. The source is a female donor with papillary thyroid cancer or a benign thyroid nodule (not recorded which). Some clones in this sample may be carry-over from other donors' samples.

Note on this clone: Distinct nucleotide sequences in the sample also encode this CDR3. J is TRBJ2-1 and V is TRBV4-2; possible D gene TRBD2, 5 bases. The CDR3 is 17 amino acids. Germline CDR1 and CDR2: LGHNA and YNFKEQ. The ends were cut back, 1 base at V and 5 bases at J, with 18 bases in the middle. The CDR3 spells CASSQGIVGLADNEQFF. The CDR3 bases are TGTGCCAGCAGCCAAGGGATCGTAGGACTGGCGGACAATGAGCAGTTCTTC.

This clone has only one observation. The rearrangement joins TRBV20-1 to TRBJ2-7; 7 bases are a match to TRBD2. Germline CDR1 reads DFQATT; CDR2 reads SNEGSKA (reference sequence). CDR3 length: 15 amino acids. Trimming removed 6 bases from V and 3 bases from J; junction bases left unmatched: 14. The CDR3 loop reads CSAPRTTGGYYEQYF. The CDR3 bases are TGCAGTGCCCCCCGTACAACGGGGGGTTACTACGAGCAGTACTTC.

This clone was recorded a few times. The rearrangement joins TRBV28 to TRBJ1-5; D gene ambiguous. The CDR3 sequence is 13 residues long. From germline, CDR1 is MDHEN and CDR2 SYDVKM. V was clipped by 11 bases and J by 1 base, with 12 bases between them. The CDR3 bases are TGTGCCGTGGAGGCCGGGAGCAATCAGCCCCAGCATTTT. Translated, it gives CAVEAGSNQPQHF.

The chain carries TRBV28 and TRBJ2-3, with 10 bases matching TRBD1. The CDR3 is made up of 14 amino acids. Germline V gene data show CDR1 as MDHEN and CDR2 as SYDVKM. With V trimmed by 5 bases and J by 8 bases, 7 bases remained unmatched. CDR3 DNA sequence: TGTGCCAGCAGTGGACAGGGGGTAGCTGGTACGCAGTATTTT. Translating gives CASSGQGVAGTQYF.

The genes are TRBV6-6 and TRBJ2-7, with 7 bases matching TRBD2. Trimming at V came to 2 bases and at J to 1 base, leaving 2 bases not matched to a gene. The CDR3 runs to 14 residues. Germline values: CDR1 MNHNY, CDR2 SVGAGI (reference sequence). As DNA, the CDR3 is TGTGCCAGCAGTTACAGCGGGGCTTCCTACGAGCAGTACTTC. This gives the protein CASSYSGASYEQYF.

Points on this clone: This CDR3 fails to terminate in the conserved phenylalanine or tryptophan, so it likely reflects a read error. The V and J genes are TRBV3-1 and TRBJ2-2; no definite D call. The CDR3 length is 13 residues. Germline V gives CDR1 LGHDT, CDR2 YNNKEL (reference sequence). Between the trimmed V and J ends, which lost 2 bases and 4 bases, there was a span of 5 bases. CDR3 coding DNA: TGTGCCAGCAGCCAATCGTGCACCGGGGAGCTGTTTCTT. Protein: CASSQSCTGELFL.

The J gene is TRBJ2-1, the V gene TRBV5-4; D is perhaps TRBD1 (6 bases). The CDR3 has 17 residues. Germline loops: CDR1 SGHNT, CDR2 YYREEE (reference sequence). V was clipped by 0 bases and J by 1 base, with 14 bases between them. The CDR3 sequence: CASSLVGRGQSYNEQFF. CDR3 nucleotides: TGTGCCAGCAGCTTGGTTGGCAGGGGACAATCCTACAATGAGCAGTTCTTC.

In this sample, this clone turned up a few times. V usage is TRBV11-2 and J usage is TRBJ2-1; the D gene is possibly TRBD1 (6 bases). The CDR3 covers 16 residues. The V and J ends lost 5 bases and 7 bases respectively, with 21 bases between them. CDR1 SGHAT and CDR2 FQNNGV come from the germline V gene. This CDR3 reads CASSPMPGHGTNEQFF. The CDR3 DNA reads TGTGCCAGCAGCCCTATGCCGGGACACGGTACGAATGAGCAGTTCTTC.

This clone is termed medium-sized. The chain employs TRBV20-1 and TRBJ1-2, with D uncertain. The CDR3 spans 14 residues. Between the trimmed V and J ends, which lost 4 bases and 5 bases, there was a span of 17 bases. Per the germline V gene, CDR1 is DFQATT and CDR2 is SNEGSKA (reference sequence). Here the CDR3 reads CSAIDGILKYGYTF. Written as DNA, the CDR3 is TGCAGTGCTATTGACGGGATCCTCAAGTATGGCTACACCTTC.

This clone was recorded a few times. This may be a read error: a much more frequent sequence differs by one nucleotide. The sample carries other DNA sequences with the same CDR3. J is TRBJ2-4 and V is TRBV15; 12 nucleotides match TRBD1. This CDR3 region has 16 residues. V gave up 3 bases and J gave up 9 bases; unmatched junction bases: 9. Germline lookup yields CDR1 LNHNV and CDR2 YYDKDF (reference sequence). Written as DNA, the CDR3 is TGTGCCACCAGCAGGAGAGGGACAGGGGGCGCAGGCATTCAGTACTTC. Translation: CATSRRGTGGAGIQYF.

In its sample, this clone was seen many times. This sequence joins TRBV3-1 and TRBJ2-7, with TRBD2 identical over 7 bases. Trimming took 4 bases from V and 0 from J; bases not matched to a gene: 6. Looked up from germline, CDR1 is LGHDT and CDR2 is YNNKEL (reference sequence). The CDR3 consists of 15 residues. CDR3 sequence (DNA): TGTGCCAGCAGCCCTGGGGGGGACGGCTCCTACGAGCAGTACTTC. It yields the protein CASSPGGDGSYEQYF.

This chain joins TRBV14 and TRBJ2-6; 7 nucleotides match TRBD2. V was clipped by 3 bases and J by 4 bases; unmatched bases: 12. In germline, CDR1 is SGHDN, CDR2 FVKESK. The CDR3 sequence is 18 residues long. CDR3 nucleotides: TGTGCCAGCAGCCAGCTCCGGGACTACCTCAAGGGGGCCAACGTCCTGACTTTC. Protein product: CASSQLRDYLKGANVLTF.

This clone showed up many times. The same CDR3 can be traced to other DNA sequences in this sample. This chain uses TRBV5-5 with TRBJ2-5; 7 bases fit TRBD1. The CDR3 sequence is 16 residues long. In germline, CDR1 is SGHKS, CDR2 YYEKEE (reference sequence). V shed 5 bases and J 2 bases; nucleotides not matched to a gene: 12. CDR3 DNA: TGTGCCAGCAGAAAGACAGGGTTAGACCCTCAAGAGACCCAGTACTTC. Its protein is CASRKTGLDPQETQYF.

The chain is built from TRBV18 and TRBJ2-7; D is undetermined. V lost 0 bases, J lost 9 bases, and 15 bases lay in between. The CDR3 runs to 14 residues. Germline V gene data show CDR1 as KGHSH and CDR2 as LQKENI. The CDR3 sequence is CASSPPMYAHGQYF. The CDR3 bases are TGTGCCAGCTCACCACCTATGTACGCCCACGGGCAGTACTTC.

The chain couples TRBV4-1 to TRBJ2-1, with TRBD2 matching 12 bases. CDR1 and CDR2 from the germline V gene are MGHRA and YSYEKL. This CDR3 contains 18 residues. The trim removed 3 bases at V and 10 bases at J, leaving 16 bases unmatched. The CDR3 region is CASSHGLAGWGVLGEQFF. In DNA form, the CDR3 reads TGCGCCAGCAGCCACGGACTAGCGGGATGGGGGGTGCTGGGGGAGCAGTTCTTC.

The chain is built from TRBV11-2 and TRBJ2-3; 8 bases line up with TRBD1. Germline V gene sequence: CDR1 SGHAT, CDR2 FQNNGV. J gave up 0 bases and V 5 bases, and 13 bases lay outside the gene matches. The CDR3 runs 18 residues. The CDR3 here is CASSNGATGTGSTDTQYF. In nucleotides, the CDR3 is TGTGCCAGCAGCAACGGAGCGACCGGGACAGGCAGCACAGATACGCAGTATTTT.